These 26 T cell receptor beta chains share one sample of origin, sequenced in a study of CD8+CD57+ T cells in acquired aplastic anemia. Investigators profiled TCR beta VDJ and CDR3 from genomic DNA template. TCRdb called the reads again in MiXCR, with one record for every CDR3 protein. The data show 120,000 or so distinct CDR3 sequences, less than 50% seen once. The sequenced patients had an expansion of CD8+CD57+ cells seen by flow cytometry. Material for sequencing was sorted CD4+, CD8+, or CD8+CD57+ T cells (not recorded which) from PBMCs. These receptors were taken from a human donor with aplastic anemia.

This clonotype was seen ten or more times. The chain combines TRBV19 with TRBJ2-7, with TRBD2 as a possible D gene (6 bases). V was pared by 1 base and J by 2 bases, with 9 bases between. The CDR3 has 14 amino acids. In germline, CDR1 is LNHDA, CDR2 SQIVND (reference sequence). The chain's CDR3 is CASSIAGETYEQYF. The CDR3, as DNA: TGTGCCAGTAGTATAGCGGGGGAAACCTACGAGCAGTACTTC.

By its share, this clonotype is medium-sized (0.01 to 0.1%). The chain combines TRBV10-3 with TRBJ1-2, with D unresolved. Germline CDR1 and CDR2: ENHRY and SYGVKD. The V and J ends lost 10 bases and 0 bases respectively, with 9 bases between them. The CDR3 contains 12 residues. Written as DNA, the CDR3 is TGTGCCACCCATACATCTAACTATGGCTACACCTTC. Its translation: CATHTSNYGYTF.

This clonotype was counted at least ten times. The gene calls are TRBV20-1 and TRBJ2-3, with a weak D call TRBD2 (5 bases). From germline, CDR1 is DFQATT and CDR2 SNEGSKA (reference sequence). The CDR3 length is 15 residues. V lost 1 base, J lost 1 base, and 12 bases lay in between. In nucleotides, the CDR3 is TGCAGTGCTAGAGGGACTCCCCCGGGCACAGATACGCAGTATTTT. Encoded protein: CSARGTPPGTDTQYF.

The V and J genes are TRBV5-1 and TRBJ2-6; D tentatively reads TRBD1 or TRBD2 (6 bases each). V dropped 4 bases and J dropped 4 bases, with 15 bases sitting between them. The CDR3 is 16 amino acids. Germline V gene lookup returns CDR1 SGHRS and CDR2 YFSETQ. CDR3 nucleotide sequence: TGCGCCAGCAGCCCGGAAGGGGGGAGCGGGGCCAACGTCCTGACTTTC. It translates to CASSPEGGSGANVLTF.

This clonotype came up many times. CDR3 protein: CASSDSAFGTRDTDTQYF. The CDR3, as DNA: TGTGCCAGCAGTGACTCGGCATTCGGGACTAGGGACACAGATACGCAGTATTTT. The rearrangement joins TRBV6-4 to TRBJ2-3; 8 positions agree with TRBD2. The CDR3 contains 18 residues. Germline trimming cut 0 bases from V and 2 bases from J; bases unmatched to any gene: 10. From germline, CDR1 is MRHNA and CDR2 SNTAGT.

The gene calls are TRBV25-1 and TRBJ2-1; unclear D gene. The V gene lost 5 bases and the J gene lost 7 bases, with 15 bases spanning the gap. CDR3 length: 14 residues. Germline CDR1 MGHDK, CDR2 SYGVNS. CDR3 DNA sequence: TGTGCCAGCAGTAAGGCGGACGGTGGGAATGAGCAGTTCTTC. Its translation: CASSKADGGNEQFF.

This clonotype was seen many times. The chain uses TRBV5-1 and TRBJ1-1; D remains ambiguous. The CDR3 extends over 12 amino acids. Germline lookup yields CDR1 SGHRS and CDR2 YFSETQ. V lost 0 bases and J lost 4, with 4 bases in between. The CDR3 loop reads CASSLDFTEAFF. The DNA of the CDR3 is TGCGCCAGCAGCTTGGACTTCACTGAAGCTTTCTTT.

The J gene is TRBJ1-2, the V gene TRBV12-3 or TRBV12-4; TRBD1 aligns across 11 bases. The CDR3 runs to 14 residues. With 7 bases clipped from V and 6 bases from J, the junction kept 7 bases outside the gene matches. The CDR3 sequence is CASKTDRGQDGYTF. CDR3 nucleotides: TGTGCCAGCAAGACGGACAGGGGGCAGGATGGCTACACCTTC.

J is TRBJ2-5 and V is TRBV7-9; 7 bases align to TRBD2. V lost 5 bases to trimming and J lost 2 bases; unmatched junction nucleotides: 2. The CDR3 is made up of 13 amino acids. Germline loops: CDR1 SEHNR, CDR2 FQNEAQ (reference sequence). The DNA of the CDR3 is TGTGCCAGCAGCATCGGGGGGCAAGAGACCCAGTACTTC. Translated: CASSIGGQETQYF.

At least ten counts were recorded for this clonotype. The chain carries TRBV5-1 and TRBJ2-2, with TRBD2 matching 9 bases. The V gene end was trimmed by 3 bases and the J gene end by 2 bases; junction bases not matched to a gene: 2. CDR1 is SGHRS, CDR2 YFSETQ, per germline. This CDR3 has 15 amino acids. In nucleotides, the CDR3 is TGCGCCAGCAGCTCTAGCGGGGCAAACACCGGGGAGCTGTTTTTT. Protein sequence: CASSSSGANTGELFF.

V gene TRBV20-1 combines with J gene TRBJ2-5; tentatively, D is TRBD2 (5 bases). Trimming removed 1 base at V and 4 bases at J, with 13 bases between. Germline V lookup: CDR1 DFQATT, CDR2 SNEGSKA (reference sequence). The CDR3 has 14 amino acids. For the CDR3, the DNA is TGCAGTGCTAGAGCCGGGGTGGGCAGAGAGACCCAGTACTTC. Residues: CSARAGVGRETQYF.

This clonotype was detected many times. This chain links TRBV7-2 with TRBJ1-2; 10 nucleotides agree with TRBD1. This CDR3 comprises 14 residues. Trimming cost V 4 bases and J 8 bases; bases outside gene matches: 7. The germline gives CDR1 SGHTA, CDR2 FQGNSA. The CDR3 is CASSSGQGMRGYTF. Here the CDR3 DNA reads TGTGCCAGCAGCTCGGGACAGGGGATGAGGGGCTACACCTTC.

The chain recombines TRBV10-3 with TRBJ1-3, with a possible D match to TRBD1 (6 bases). Germline-derived CDR1 and CDR2 are ENHRY and SYGVKD. There are 15 residues in the CDR3. With 5 bases removed from V and 2 bases from J, the gap between germline ends came to 13 bases. CDR3 bases: TGTGCCATCAGTCCAGCACAGGGCGCTGGAAACACCATATATTTT. This codes for CAISPAQGAGNTIYF.

This clonotype was seen a handful of times. The V call is TRBV4-1, the J call TRBJ2-2; possibly TRBD1 for D (6 bases). The CDR3 loop spans 14 amino acids. The germline V gene has CDR1 MGHRA and CDR2 YSYEKL. Between the trimmed V and J ends, which lost 4 bases and 6 bases, there was a span of 12 bases. As DNA, the CDR3 is TGCGCCAGCAGCCGAGCACAGGGAGCCGGGGAGCTGTTTTTT. Amino acids: CASSRAQGAGELFF.

The sample holds many counts of this clonotype. The gene calls are TRBV12-3 or TRBV12-4 and TRBJ1-1; D ambiguous. The CDR3 runs to 14 residues. V gave up 6 bases and J gave up 3 bases, with 14 bases separating them. CDR3 nucleotide sequence: TGTGCCAGCAGCTCTGACATGGGAGACACTGAAGCTTTCTTT. Protein: CASSSDMGDTEAFF.

There are many counts of this clonotype. This chain connects TRBV10-3 to TRBJ2-1, with D tentatively TRBD1 or TRBD2 (5 bases each). Trimming removed 3 bases at V and 5 bases at J, with 8 bases between. The germline CDR1 and CDR2 sequences are ENHRY and SYGVKD. The CDR3 contains 13 residues. CDR3 nucleotides: TGTGCCATCAGTGACGGGACGGACAATGAGCAGTTCTTC. It is translated as CAISDGTDNEQFF.

As regards this clonotype: Germline and junction disagree at one end, which may indicate a read error. The rearrangement joins TRBV18 to TRBJ1-2; TRBD1 matches 9 bases. Germline loops: CDR1 KGHSH, CDR2 LQKENI. This CDR3 spans 14 amino acids. This chain's CDR3 is CASSPGQGNYGYAF. The CDR3, as DNA: TGTGCCAGCTCACCGGGACAGGGAAACTATGGCTACGCCTTC.

The rearrangement links TRBV2 to TRBJ1-2; no clear D gene. The CDR3 length is 12 residues. Germline V gene lookup returns CDR1 SNHLY and CDR2 FYNNEI. Trimming took 9 bases from V and 2 from J, leaving 10 bases between them. CDR3 amino acids: CARREPNYGYTF. CDR3 sequence (DNA): TGTGCCAGGAGGGAACCAAACTATGGCTACACCTTC. The whole variable domain, filled in from reference TRBV2 and TRBJ1-2, reads EPEVTQTPSHQVTQMGQEVILRCVPISNHLYFYWYRQILGQKVEFLVSFYNNEISEKSEIFDDQFSVERPDGSNFTLKIRSTKLEDSAMYFCARREPNYGYTFGSGTRLTVV.

Comment on this clonotype: A much more abundant neighbour one base away suggests this may be a read error. The chain employs TRBV5-1 and TRBJ2-1, with TRBD1 identical over 12 bases. This CDR3 spans 14 amino acids. Per the germline V gene, CDR1 is SGHRS and CDR2 is YFSETQ. In nucleotides, the CDR3 is TGCGCCAGCAGCCAAGGGACAGGGGGCAATGAGCAGCTCTTC. Amino acids: CASSQGTGGNEQLF. Based on the CDR3 plus reference TRBV5-1 and TRBJ2-1, the full variable domain is KAGVTQTPRYLIKTRGQQVTLSCSPISGHRSVSWYQQTPGQGLQFLFEYFSETQRNKGNFPGRFSGRQFSNSRSEMNVSTLELGDSALYLCASSQGTGGNEQLFGPGTRLTVL.

The chain joins TRBV12-3 or TRBV12-4 to TRBJ2-5; D ambiguous. V was shortened by 6 bases and J by 2 bases, with 7 bases between the two germline ends. The CDR3 contains 12 residues. The CDR3 sequence: CASSSQQETQYF. CDR3 DNA sequence: TGTGCCAGCAGCTCACAGCAAGAGACCCAGTACTTC.

The chain employs TRBV7-9 and TRBJ1-1; the match to TRBD1 covers 9 bases. The CDR3 spans 14 residues. Germline values: CDR1 SEHNR, CDR2 FQNEAQ (reference sequence). V shed 5 bases and J 4 bases; nucleotides not matched to a gene: 5. This chain's CDR3 is CASSGGQGTTEAFF. Written as DNA, the CDR3 is TGTGCCAGCAGCGGGGGACAGGGAACCACTGAAGCTTTCTTT.

V and J are TRBV15 and TRBJ2-5; D remains ambiguous. Trimming left V 2 bases short and J 4 bases short, with 5 bases between. Germline CDR1 is LNHNV and CDR2 is YYDKDF (reference sequence). CDR3 size: 12 residues. The CDR3 protein is CATSRYPETQYF. DNA of the CDR3: TGTGCCACCAGCAGATATCCAGAGACCCAGTACTTC.

This clonotype was found a few times. The chain carries TRBV19 and TRBJ2-7; either TRBD1 or TRBD2 may supply D (5 bases each). The CDR3 totals 14 residues. Germline values: CDR1 LNHDA, CDR2 SQIVND (reference sequence). CDR3 residues: CASSTGAGSYEQYV. CDR3 bases: TGTGCCAGCAGTACCGGGGCAGGTTCCTACGAGCAGTACGTC.

This clonotype was counted many times. V gene TRBV20-1 combines with J gene TRBJ2-7; TRBD2 matches 11 bases. This CDR3 is 15 amino acids long. V lost 1 base to trimming and J lost 3 bases; unmatched junction nucleotides: 5. Germline CDR1 reads DFQATT; CDR2 reads SNEGSKA (reference sequence). DNA for the CDR3: TGCAGTGCTAGAGGACAACTAGCGGGGGACTACGAGCAGTACTTC. It encodes CSARGQLAGDYEQYF.

This clonotype was seen many times. The rearrangement links TRBV29-1 to TRBJ1-2, with D unresolved. This CDR3 spans 11 amino acids. Between the trimmed V and J ends, which lost 4 bases and 4 bases, there was a span of 7 bases. CDR1 SQVTM and CDR2 ANQGSEA come from the germline V gene. The CDR3 spells CSVVRSYGYTF. Here the CDR3 DNA reads TGCAGCGTTGTTAGGTCCTATGGCTACACCTTC.

This clonotype was seen ten or more times. This sequence joins TRBV6-5 and TRBJ1-2; no firm D call. V dropped 0 bases and J dropped 5 bases, with 13 bases sitting between them. In germline, CDR1 is MNHEY, CDR2 SVGAGI. The CDR3 is 15 amino acids. In DNA form, the CDR3 reads TGTGCCAGCAGTTACTCCCCGAATTTGGGTTATGGCTACACCTTC. It specifies CASSYSPNLGYGYTF.